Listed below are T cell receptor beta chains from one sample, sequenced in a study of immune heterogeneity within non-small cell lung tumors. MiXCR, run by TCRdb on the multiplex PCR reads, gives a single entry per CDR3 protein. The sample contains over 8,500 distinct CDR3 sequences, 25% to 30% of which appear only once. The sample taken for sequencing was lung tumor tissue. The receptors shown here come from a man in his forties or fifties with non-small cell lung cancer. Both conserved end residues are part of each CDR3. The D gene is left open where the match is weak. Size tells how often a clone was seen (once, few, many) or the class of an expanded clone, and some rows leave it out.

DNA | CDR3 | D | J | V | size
TGTGCCACCAGTGGGAATCGACAGGGCGACCAAGAGACCCAGTACTTC | CATSGNRQGDQETQYF | TRBD1 | TRBJ2-5 | TRBV24-1 | few
TGTGCCAGCGGGAGAACCGGGGAGCTGTTTTTT | CASGRTGELFF | NA | TRBJ2-2 | TRBV7-6 | NA
TGTGCCAGCAGTCCCGGGACTAGCGGGAGGGGAATCCAAGAGACCCAGTACTTC | CASSPGTSGRGIQETQYF | TRBD2 | TRBJ2-5 | TRBV7-2 | NA
TGTGCCAGCACCCTCACATATCAGGGCGGGGAGACCCAGTACTTC | CASTLTYQGGETQYF | NA | TRBJ2-5 | TRBV2 | medium-sized
TGTGCCAGCAGCCAAGGGGTTAGGACAGAGCAGTATTTT | CASSQGVRTEQYF | NA | TRBJ2-3 | TRBV3-1 | few
TGCAGTGCCGTCGGGACAGCCTACGAGCAGTACTTC | CSAVGTAYEQYF | TRBD1 | TRBJ2-7 | TRBV20-1 | medium-sized
TGTGCCAGCAGTGAAAGGGAGAACACTGAAGCTTTCTTT | CASSERENTEAFF | NA | TRBJ1-1 | TRBV6-1 | many
TGTGCCAGCAGCTTACGTACTAGCGGGAGGGATACGCAGTATTTT | CASSLRTSGRDTQYF | TRBD2 | TRBJ2-3 | TRBV7-9 | medium-sized
TGCAGTGCTTTAGTTAGCGGGTCTTACAATGAGCAGTTCTTC | CSALVSGSYNEQFF | TRBD2 | TRBJ2-1 | TRBV20-1 | many
TGTGCCAGCAGCCGCGAGAGAGGGAACCAATTGGGTGGCTACACCTTC | CASSRERGNQLGGYTF | NA | TRBJ1-2 | TRBV11-2 | medium-sized
TGTGCCAGCGGCTCTAAGGACAGGGGGTACAGGAATGAAAAACTGTTTTTT | CASGSKDRGYRNEKLFF | TRBD1 | TRBJ1-4 | TRBV5-8 | few
TGTGCCAGCAGCCAAGATGGCGGGGGGCGCAATGAGCAGTTCTTC | CASSQDGGGRNEQFF | TRBD2 | TRBJ2-1 | TRBV3-1 | medium-sized
TGTGCCAGTAGTCCGACAGGGCTACCAGATGAAAAACTGTTTTTT | CASSPTGLPDEKLFF | TRBD1 | TRBJ1-4 | TRBV19 | NA
TGCAGTGCTAGAGATCCGGTGGGTCGGGATACGCAGTATTTT | CSARDPVGRDTQYF | NA | TRBJ2-3 | TRBV20-1 | NA
TGTACCATCAGCCAAGGGGGACTCGCCTATGGCTACACCTTC | CTISQGGLAYGYTF | NA | TRBJ1-2 | TRBV14 | once
TGTGCCAGCAGTTACACTAGCGGGAGCACAGATACGCAGTATTTT | CASSYTSGSTDTQYF | TRBD2 | TRBJ2-3 | TRBV6-2/TRBV6-3 | many
TGCGCCAGCAGTGAGGGACCGACGAACACTGAAGCTTTCTTT | CASSEGPTNTEAFF | NA | TRBJ1-1 | TRBV10-1 | few
TGTGCCAGCAGTGCAACAGAGAACACTGAAGCTTTCTTT | CASSATENTEAFF | NA | TRBJ1-1 | TRBV6-1 | many
TGTGCCAGCATTTACAGGACTATGAACACTGAAGCTTTCTTT | CASIYRTMNTEAFF | NA | TRBJ1-1 | TRBV2 | many
TGCAGCGTTAGGGGACAGGATAATTCACCCCTCCACTTT | CSVRGQDNSPLHF | TRBD1 | TRBJ1-6 | TRBV29-1 | NA
TGTGCCAGCAGTGACGGGACTAGCGGGAGTGGGTACAATGAGCAGTTCTTC | CASSDGTSGSGYNEQFF | TRBD2 | TRBJ2-1 | TRBV2 | NA
TGCGCCAGCAGTCTGAATACAGGGTTGAGCACTGAAGCTTTCTTT | CASSLNTGLSTEAFF | NA | TRBJ1-1 | TRBV4-1 | NA
TGTGCCAGCAGCTTACAACATTCTAGCACTGAAGCTTTCTTT | CASSLQHSSTEAFF | NA | TRBJ1-1 | TRBV7-8 | NA
TGTGCCAGCAGCTTAGAGCGGAACTATGGCTACACCTTC | CASSLERNYGYTF | NA | TRBJ1-2 | TRBV7-8 | many
TGTGCCAGCAGTGAATTGGCGGGATCATCAGATACGCAGTATTTT | CASSELAGSSDTQYF | NA | TRBJ2-3 | TRBV6-1 | many
TGTGCCAGCAGCTTAAAAGCACAGGGGGCTATTGAATCACCCCTCCACTTT | CASSLKAQGAIESPLHF | TRBD1 | TRBJ1-6 | TRBV7-6 | NA
TGTGCCAGCAGTGAAGCGGGAGGGTACAATGAGCAGTTCTTC | CASSEAGGYNEQFF | TRBD2 | TRBJ2-1 | TRBV6-4 | NA
TGTGCCAGTAGTATGAAGGGGACAGGGGGCTACGAGCAGTACTTC | CASSMKGTGGYEQYF | TRBD1 | TRBJ2-7 | TRBV19 | medium-sized
TGTGCCACCAGCCCTAGTTGGCAGACGTCGGACTCGGGGCCCTACGAGCAGTACTTC | CATSPSWQTSDSGPYEQYF | NA | TRBJ2-7 | TRBV15 | medium-sized
TGTGCCATCAGGACCCAAACCACGGACACCATATATTTT | CAIRTQTTDTIYF | NA | TRBJ1-3 | TRBV10-3 | medium-sized
TGTGCCAGCACCGCGGGGACCACCGGGGAGCTGTTTTTT | CASTAGTTGELFF | NA | TRBJ2-2 | TRBV7-3 | NA
TGCGCCAGCAGCTCAATGACAGGGGCATACAATGAGCAGTTCTTC | CASSSMTGAYNEQFF | TRBD1 | TRBJ2-1 | TRBV5-1 | many
TGTGCCAGTAGTATCCTTCGGACCCCCGAACGGGGCACTGAAGCTTTCTTT | CASSILRTPERGTEAFF | NA | TRBJ1-1 | TRBV19 | NA
TGTGCCAGCAGCCCGGGGACTACACAACACAATGAGCAGTTCTTC | CASSPGTTQHNEQFF | TRBD2 | TRBJ2-1 | TRBV9 | many
TGTGCCAGCAGTTCAGGGACAGGGGGCAACACTGAAGCTTTCTTT | CASSSGTGGNTEAFF | TRBD1 | TRBJ1-1 | TRBV6-4 | many
TGTGCCAGCAGTTGGACTAGCGGGGGGGCCGTAGTAGATACGCAGTATTTT | CASSWTSGGAVVDTQYF | TRBD2 | TRBJ2-3 | TRBV12-3/TRBV12-4 | many
TGTGCCAGCATGGGTCTCCAGGTAGACGAAAAACTGTTTTTT | CASMGLQVDEKLFF | NA | TRBJ1-4 | TRBV6-1 | many
TGTGCCAGCACCCGCCCGGGGGGGAACACTGAAGCTTTCTTT | CASTRPGGNTEAFF | NA | TRBJ1-1 | TRBV6-2/TRBV6-3 | many
TGCAGTGCTAGAGCGGGGATTATGACCATCGATGAGCAGTTCTTC | CSARAGIMTIDEQFF | NA | TRBJ2-1 | TRBV20-1 | many
TGCGCCAGCAGCTTGGTGCCCGGGGCAGTGAATACTGAAGCTTTCTTT | CASSLVPGAVNTEAFF | NA | TRBJ1-1 | TRBV5-1 | NA
TGTGCCAGCAGCCCCCGTCAGGGTTCAGGTTCACCCCTCCACTTT | CASSPRQGSGSPLHF | NA | TRBJ1-6 | TRBV7-2 | medium-sized
TGCGCCAGCAGCCCTACAGGGGACTCTGGAAACACCATATATTTT | CASSPTGDSGNTIYF | TRBD1 | TRBJ1-3 | TRBV5-1 | NA
TGCGCCAGCAAATATTCGGGGTCTCCATCTCTGGGCGCCAACGTCCTGACTTTC | CASKYSGSPSLGANVLTF | NA | TRBJ2-6 | TRBV5-1 | NA
TGTGCCAGCAGTTCCCTTACGGCCGGGGGCACTGAAGCTTTCTTT | CASSSLTAGGTEAFF | NA | TRBJ1-1 | TRBV28 | medium-sized
TGTGCCAGCAGTGAAGATATAACAGCTCTCACCTACGAGCAGTACTTC | CASSEDITALTYEQYF | NA | TRBJ2-7 | TRBV6-1 | large
TGCAGCGCTCCGGGGACTAGCGGGGGGGCCTACAATGAGCAGTTCTTC | CSAPGTSGGAYNEQFF | TRBD2 | TRBJ2-1 | TRBV29-1 | few
TGTGCCAGCAGATTCAGGGGTTTTGGCACTGAAGCTTTCTTT | CASRFRGFGTEAFF | NA | TRBJ1-1 | TRBV27 | many
TGCAGTGCTACAGGGGGGAGCTATGGCTACACCTTC | CSATGGSYGYTF | TRBD1 | TRBJ1-2 | TRBV20-1 | medium-sized
TGTGCCAGCAGCCTCGGGACTAGCGGGAGTACACACACGCAGTATTTT | CASSLGTSGSTHTQYF | TRBD2 | TRBJ2-3 | TRBV7-8 | NA
TGTGCCAGCAGCCAAGGAGGAGGGGGCGGTGGAAACACCATATATTTT | CASSQGGGGGGNTIYF | TRBD1 | TRBJ1-3 | TRBV3-1 | medium-sized
TGTGCCAGCAGTTTATCGGGACAGACGAATGGCTACACCTTC | CASSLSGQTNGYTF | TRBD1 | TRBJ1-2 | TRBV27 | medium-sized